The present T cell receptor (beta chain) was sequenced within a study of T cell repertoires in cytomegalovirus infection. In regard to this clonotype: The antigen is undetermined. Being one base from a much bigger clone, this may be a read error.

TCRdb reprocessed the reads via MiXCR and lists one record per CDR3 protein. Seen here are 110,000 or so distinct CDR3 sequences, over 25% observed once, and the top ten hold 41%. CDR1 MNHEY and CDR2 SVGEGT come from the germline V gene. The CDR3 runs to 15 residues. This chain uses TRBV6-2 or TRBV6-3 with TRBJ2-7; 7 bases agree with TRBD1. This clonotype originated in a human donor in good health (CMV status not recorded). Some clones in this sample may be carry-over from other donors' samples. The source material was CD8+ T cells from cultured PBMCs, sampled from culture after CMV antigen stimulation. CDR3 DNA sequence: TGTGCCAGCAGTTCATACAGGGGTGACACCTACGAGCGGTACTTC. This gives the protein CASSSYRGDTYERYF.